This entry describes one T cell receptor beta chain. Germline V lookup: CDR1 SGHVS, CDR2 FQNEAQ. This CDR3 is 15 amino acids long. Using the 5' RACE reads, TCRdb records one entry per CDR3 protein without DNA. Recorded here are roughly 330,000 distinct CDR3 sequences; the top ten clones represent approximately 2%. The data are from a study of monozygotic twins with inflammatory bowel disease. The rearrangement links TRBV7-8 to TRBJ2-3; TCRdb's D gene call, TRBD1, goes unchecked for lack of DNA. The clonotype was recovered from a human donor with ulcerative colitis or Crohn's disease, or a healthy co-twin of an affected twin (not recorded which). The sample consisted of blood. Here the CDR3 reads CASSTDRGVTDTQYF.